This passage covers 19 T cell receptor beta chains from one sample sequenced in a study of sequential checkpoint blockade in melanoma. Assay: immunoSEQ multiplex PCR; the TCRdb copy retains only in-frame clones and omits some. This sample carries fewer than 50,000 clones, roughly 90% of them seen once, and the ten largest clones take 9.5% to 15%. Indicated treatment: randomized to nivolumab then ipilimumab (arm A) or the reverse (arm B). The source material was CD8+ T cells sorted from blood (inferred from file names), sampled from a patient given nivolumab and ipilimumab in sequence. Source of these receptors: a human donor with melanoma.

The chain combines TRBV7-9 with TRBJ2-7; TRBD2 agrees at 11 bases. Per the germline V gene, CDR1 is SEHNR and CDR2 is FQNEAQ (reference sequence). This CDR3 has 17 amino acids. The V gene end was trimmed by 2 bases and the J gene end by 3 bases; junction bases not matched to a gene: 9. CDR3 sequence: CASSLWEGLAENYEQYF. The CDR3 DNA follows: TGTGCCAGCAGCTTATGGGAGGGACTAGCGGAAAACTACGAGCAGTACTTC.

This clone was picked up a small number of times. The rearrangement uses TRBV19 and TRBJ2-1; 9 positions match TRBD1. Germline V CDR1 and CDR2: LNHDA, SQIVND (reference sequence). The CDR3 has 14 residues. The J segment lost 6 bases and the V segment lost 7 bases, leaving 7 bases of the junction unmatched. The CDR3 bases are TGTGCCAGTAAGCTCGGGACAGGGATCAATGAGCAGTTCTTC. It specifies CASKLGTGINEQFF. Full variable domain (outside the CDR3, taken from reference TRBV19 and TRBJ2-1): DGGITQSPKYLFRKEGQNVTLSCEQNLNHDAMYWYRQDPGQGLRLIYYSQIVNDFQKGDIAEGYSVSREKKESFPLTVTSAQKNPTAFYLCASKLGTGINEQFFGPGTRLTVL.

The V and J genes are TRBV2 and TRBJ2-3; TRBD2 aligns across 8 bases. From germline, CDR1 is SNHLY and CDR2 FYNNEI. The junction had 5 bases not matched to a gene; V was cut back by 6 bases and J by 0 bases. The CDR3 runs 15 residues. CDR3 nucleotide sequence: TGTGCCAGCAGACTAGCGGTATCTAGCACAGATACGCAGTATTTT. It specifies CASRLAVSSTDTQYF.

The CDR3, as DNA: TGTGCCAGCAGCTTAGCACGGGTCGCTGAAGCTTTCTTT. Its translation: CASSLARVAEAFF. The chain uses TRBV11-1 and TRBJ1-1, with D unclear. CDR3 size: 13 residues. V was pared by 0 bases and J by 6 bases, with 8 bases between. Germline loops: CDR1 SGHAT, CDR2 FQDESV (reference sequence).

This chain joins TRBV27 and TRBJ2-3; D not resolved. Trimming shortened V by 1 base and J by 2 bases, and 10 bases separated the two germline ends. The CDR3 runs 15 residues. CDR1 and CDR2 from the germline V gene are MNHEY and SMNVEV (reference sequence). CDR3 sequence: CASSLFIQTTDTQYF. CDR3 nucleotide sequence: TGTGCCAGCAGTTTATTTATACAGACCACAGATACGCAGTATTTT.

V usage is TRBV2 and J usage is TRBJ2-7; D is unresolved. CDR1 and CDR2 from the germline V gene are SNHLY and FYNNEI. This CDR3 is 12 amino acids long. V was shortened by 4 bases and J by 7 bases, with 11 bases between the two germline ends. The CDR3: CASSGWAVEQYV. CDR3 in DNA: TGTGCCAGCAGTGGCTGGGCAGTAGAGCAGTACGTC.

This chain links TRBV19 with TRBJ2-1; D remains unclear. Germline V gene data show CDR1 as LNHDA and CDR2 as SQIVND (reference sequence). The CDR3 extends over 15 amino acids. Trimming took off 3 bases at V and 4 bases at J, with 13 bases between the two ends. CDR3: CASSMVDLVYNEQFF. The CDR3 nucleotides are TGTGCCAGTAGTATGGTAGACCTAGTATACAATGAGCAGTTCTTC. Full variable domain (outside the CDR3, taken from reference TRBV19 and TRBJ2-1): DGGITQSPKYLFRKEGQNVTLSCEQNLNHDAMYWYRQDPGQGLRLIYYSQIVNDFQKGDIAEGYSVSREKKESFPLTVTSAQKNPTAFYLCASSMVDLVYNEQFFGPGTRLTVL.

Worth noting for this clone: A read error may account for a junction end that differs from germline. The chain couples TRBV7-7 to TRBJ2-3, with 8 bases identical to TRBD2. CDR1 and CDR2 (germline): SSHAT, FNYEAQ (reference sequence). The CDR3 length is 15 residues. The chain's CDR3 is CASSLGSGMVDTQYF. The DNA for the CDR3 is TGTGCTAGCAGCTTAGGTAGCGGGATGGTTGATACGCAGTATTTT. Full variable domain (outside the CDR3, taken from reference TRBV7-7 and TRBJ2-3): GAGVSQSPRYKVTKRGQDVTLRCDPISSHATLYWYQQALGQGPEFLTYFNYEAQPDKSGLPSDRFSAERPEGSISTLTIQRTEQRDSAMYRCASSLGSGMVDTQYFGPGTRLTVL.

A word on this clone: The junction differs from germline at one of its ends, possibly a read error. The gene calls are TRBV2 and TRBJ1-1; D call uncertain. The CDR3 runs to 14 residues. Looked up from germline, CDR1 is SNHLY and CDR2 is FYNNEI. The CDR3 loop reads CASMEPDPLAEAFF. Here the CDR3 DNA reads TGTGCCAGCATGGAACCAGACCCTTTAGCTGAAGCCTTCTTT.

V gene TRBV27 combines with J gene TRBJ1-5, with D unclear. V lost 3 bases and J lost 2, with 8 bases in between. Per germline, CDR1 MNHEY and CDR2 SMNVEV (reference sequence). The CDR3 extends over 14 amino acids. The CDR3 reads CASSLRGGNQPQHF. CDR3 in DNA: TGTGCCAGCAGTTTGCGGGGTGGCAATCAGCCCCAGCATTTT.

The chain uses TRBV4-1 and TRBJ2-1; D is possibly TRBD2 (5 bases). The V and J ends lost 4 bases and 9 bases respectively, with 13 bases between them. Per the germline V gene, CDR1 is MGHRA and CDR2 is YSYEKL. The CDR3 is 13 residues long. CDR3 sequence (DNA): TGCGCCAGCAGCCTCTCCCTAGCCAGTGAGCAGTTCTTC. Amino acids: CASSLSLASEQFF.

This chain joins TRBV7-3 and TRBJ1-3, with a weak D call TRBD1 (6 bases). V was cut by 1 base and J by 3 bases, with 13 bases left in between. Germline assignment: CDR1 SGHTA and CDR2 FQGTGA. This CDR3 is built from 16 residues. The chain's CDR3 is CASSLIQGGFGNTIYF. For the CDR3, the DNA is TGTGCCAGCAGCTTAATACAGGGAGGGTTTGGAAACACCATATATTTT. The whole variable domain, filled in from reference TRBV7-3 and TRBJ1-3, reads GAGVSQTPSNKVTEKGKYVELRCDPISGHTALYWYRQSLGQGPEFLIYFQGTGAADDSGLPNDRFFAVRPEGSVSTLKIQRTERGDSAVYLCASSLIQGGFGNTIYFGEGSWLTVV.

A few counts support this clone. The chain is built from TRBV7-2 and TRBJ2-1; D is possibly TRBD1 (6 bases). Germline V lookup: CDR1 SGHTA, CDR2 FQGNSA. The CDR3 is 11 residues long. V was pared by 5 bases and J by 7 bases, with 6 bases between. This CDR3 is CASSRGNEQFF. In DNA, the CDR3 is TGTGCCAGCAGCAGGGGGAATGAGCAGTTCTTC. The variable domain in full, with the rest retrieved from reference TRBV7-2 and TRBJ2-1, is GAGVSQSPSNKVTEKGKDVELRCDPISGHTALYWYRQSLGQGLEFLIYFQGNSAPDKSGLPSDRFSAERTGGSVSTLTIQRTQQEDSAVYLCASSRGNEQFFGPGTRLTVL.

V usage is TRBV11-3 and J usage is TRBJ1-3; D unclear. The germline V and J ends were trimmed by 5 bases and 0 bases, with 17 bases remaining between them. CDR1 and CDR2 (germline): SGHNT, YENEEA. The CDR3 loop spans 17 amino acids. The CDR3 spells CASSPRIQENSGNTIYF. In DNA form, the CDR3 reads TGTGCCAGCAGCCCCCGTATCCAGGAAAACTCTGGAAACACCATATATTTT. Full variable domain (rest looked up from reference TRBV11-3 and TRBJ1-3): EAGVVQSPRYKIIEKKQPVAFWCNPISGHNTLYWYLQNLGQGPELLIRYENEEAVDDSQLPKDRFSAERLKGVDSTLKIQPAELGDSAVYLCASSPRIQENSGNTIYFGEGSWLTVV.

The chain combines TRBV7-9 with TRBJ1-3; maybe TRBD1 (5 bases). V lost 3 bases and J 2 bases, leaving 14 bases between the germline ends. This CDR3 is built from 16 residues. Germline CDR1 and CDR2: SEHNR and FQNEAQ (reference sequence). CDR3 coding DNA: TGTGCCAGCAGCTTCGGCAGGGCCGGTGCTGGAAACACCATATATTTT. Its translation is CASSFGRAGAGNTIYF.

The rearrangement joins TRBV27 to TRBJ1-1, with 8 positions matching TRBD1. Germline values: CDR1 MNHEY, CDR2 SMNVEV (reference sequence). CDR3 length equals 15 residues. The V segment lost 0 bases and the J segment 10 bases; nucleotides outside the gene matches: 10. Here the CDR3 reads CASSLSAQGASLAFF. The CDR3 bases are TGTGCCAGCAGTTTATCGGCGCAGGGGGCTTCTTTAGCTTTCTTT.

V usage is TRBV4-1 and J usage is TRBJ1-2; D is possibly TRBD1 (6 bases). The V end lost 3 bases, the J end lost 6 bases, and 8 bases lay between the germline ends. Germline values: CDR1 MGHRA, CDR2 YSYEKL. The CDR3 is made up of 12 amino acids. CDR3 region: CASSHRTDGYTF. CDR3 in DNA: TGCGCCAGCAGCCATAGGACAGATGGCTACACCTTC.

CDR3 protein: CASSTGLRETQYF. The CDR3 region has the DNA TGTGCCAGTAGTACAGGGCTGCGAGAGACCCAGTACTTC. This chain uses TRBV19 with TRBJ2-5; tentative D call: TRBD1 (5 bases). Germline assignment: CDR1 LNHDA and CDR2 SQIVND (reference sequence). This CDR3 is 13 amino acids long. Trimming left V 4 bases short and J 4 bases short, with 10 bases between.

The V and J genes are TRBV13 and TRBJ1-1; the match to TRBD1 covers 10 bases. J was trimmed by 1 base and V by 5 bases; bases with no gene match: 4. Per germline, CDR1 PRHDT and CDR2 FYEKMQ (reference sequence). The CDR3 loop spans 15 amino acids. The CDR3 loop reads CASSERDRGNTEAFF. The CDR3 bases are TGTGCCAGCAGCGAAAGGGACAGGGGGAACACTGAAGCTTTCTTT. The complete variable domain, with remaining parts taken from reference TRBV13 and TRBJ1-1, reads AAGVIQSPRHLIKEKRETATLKCYPIPRHDTVYWYQQGPGQDPQFLISFYEKMQSDKGSIPDRFSAQQFSDYHSELNMSSLELGDSALYFCASSERDRGNTEAFFGQGTRLTVV.